This TCR beta chain was observed in a study of control samples from healthy donors and cancer patients (dated by TCRdb to the early 2020s). Library construction relied on the immunoSEQ multiplex PCR assay. This immuneACCESS table, as held by TCRdb, lists in-frame sequences with V and J called but not all clones. Of the missing ones, under half trace to an unresolved V gene in checked studies; the others have no known cause. Within this sample are over 90,000 clones, with about 89% of them counted one time only. The ten top clones hold approximately 20% of the sample. As encoded in the germline V gene, CDR1 is MNHEY while CDR2 is SVGEGT. The cysteine opens and the phenylalanine closes a CDR3 of 14 amino acids. Just the 42-base CDR3 DNA is kept, in frame starting at base 1. The germline V and J ends show losses of 4 bases and 4 bases respectively, and no gene match explains 6 bases of the junction.

On this clone itself: It lacks a known antigen. One base away there is no much larger clone; base qualities are not given.

This sequence originates from a man aged 60 to 75 with lung cancer. The sample was PBMCs. The chain is made from TRBV6-2 or TRBV6-3 and TRBJ1-2; TRBD1 aligns with 7 central bases. The DNA is TGTGCCAGCAGTTTTCGACAGGGTTTCTATGGCTACACCTTC. The encoded protein is CASSFRQGFYGYTF.